The present TCR beta chain was sequenced within a study of T cell responses to AZD1222 COVID-19 vaccine. Study conclusions and caveats: The study sampled repertoires only after the peak T cell response. Donors skewed white British and female; clonal diversity was possibly underestimated.

This CDR3 has 18 residues. The germline V gene has CDR1 LNHDA and CDR2 SQIVND (reference sequence). The V gene end was trimmed by 4 bases and the J gene end by 2 bases; junction bases not matched to a gene: 10. Concerning this clone: What it recognizes is unknown.

Second-dose intervals of approximately 4 or approximately 12 weeks were pooled. Repertoires were generated with immunoSEQ multiplex PCR, while TCRdb's copy carries only in-frame clones and drops some. This table holds 150,000 or so clones, roughly nine tenths found once. The TCR originated in an adult who received the AZD1222 COVID-19 vaccine. The sequencing used peripheral blood, collected 28 days after the second AZD1222 dose. V is TRBV19 and J is TRBJ2-1; 11 positions agree with TRBD2. The CDR3 region is CASSTRSGRASPYNEQFF. In nucleotides, the CDR3 is TGTGCCAGTAGTACCCGTAGCGGGAGGGCCTCCCCCTACAATGAGCAGTTCTTC. Complete variable domain (other parts from reference TRBV19 and TRBJ2-1): DGGITQSPKYLFRKEGQNVTLSCEQNLNHDAMYWYRQDPGQGLRLIYYSQIVNDFQKGDIAEGYSVSREKKESFPLTVTSAQKNPTAFYLCASSTRSGRASPYNEQFFGPGTRLTVL.